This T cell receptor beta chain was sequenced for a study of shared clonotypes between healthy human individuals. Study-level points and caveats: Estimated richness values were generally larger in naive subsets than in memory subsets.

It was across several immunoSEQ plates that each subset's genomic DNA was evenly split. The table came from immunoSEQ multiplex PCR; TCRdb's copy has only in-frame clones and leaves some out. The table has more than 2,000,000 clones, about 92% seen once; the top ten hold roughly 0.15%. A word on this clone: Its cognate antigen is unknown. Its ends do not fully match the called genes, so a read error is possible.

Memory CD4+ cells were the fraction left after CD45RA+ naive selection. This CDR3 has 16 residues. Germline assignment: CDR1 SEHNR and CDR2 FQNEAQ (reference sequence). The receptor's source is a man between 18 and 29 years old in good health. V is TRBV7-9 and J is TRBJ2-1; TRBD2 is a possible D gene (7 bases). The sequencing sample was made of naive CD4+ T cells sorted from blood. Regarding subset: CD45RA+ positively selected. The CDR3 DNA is TGTGCCAGCAGCCTAGCCCGGGGGGCGGCCGCAAATGAGCAGTTCTTC. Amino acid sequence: CASSLARGAAANEQFF.